What follows are 32 T cell receptor beta chains derived from one specimen sequenced in a study of T-cell memory formation after mild COVID-19 (dated by TCRdb to the early 2020s). The library relied on 5' RACE. Sequencer: Illumina NovaSeq 6000. The raw public reads went through TCRdb reprocessing: fastp at Q25, MiXCR clone calling, in-frame beta chains kept. Each record represents a unique CDR3 protein, reported with the most common genes and DNA among its rows. This sample is represented by hundreds of thousands of distinct CDR3 sequences; under 20% of them were singletons. Around 12% of the sample is in the top ten clones. The specimen was PBMCs or a T cell subset sorted from them (not recorded which). All receptors derive from an adult woman who had mild COVID-19 (a few samples of this study predate the infection). The sample titles of this study are shuffled in the database, so cell type and time point are left out; the donor was told from shared clones.

As to this clonotype: The junction does not match germline at one end; this may be a read error. The chain uses TRBV7-9 and TRBJ2-3, with D possibly being TRBD1 or TRBD2 (6 bases each). The CDR3 length is 13 residues. The germline gives CDR1 SEHNR, CDR2 FQNEAQ (reference sequence). Here the CDR3 reads CASSYAGGPTMDF. The CDR3 coding sequence is TGTGCCAGCAGCTACGCCGGGGGCCCTACGATGGATTTT.

This clonotype was observed a few times. This chain joins TRBV2 and TRBJ1-1; TRBD1 is a possible D gene (6 bases). Germline V CDR1 and CDR2: SNHLY, FYNNEI. The CDR3 consists of 10 residues. The CDR3 region is CGTAAAEAFF. The CDR3 DNA reads as TGTGGGACAGCGGCGGCTGAAGCTTTCTTT.

This clonotype was picked up a small number of times. The chain has TRBV20-1 and TRBJ2-7; D not resolved. The V gene lost 2 bases and the J gene lost 2 bases, with 19 bases spanning the gap. Germline V lookup: CDR1 DFQATT, CDR2 SNEGSKA (reference sequence). The CDR3 runs to 16 residues. The CDR3 coding sequence is TGCAGTGCTAGATTGGCCTTGGCAGGCCGCCCCTACGAGCAGTACTTC. This codes for CSARLALAGRPYEQYF.

The chain combines TRBV20-1 with TRBJ2-3; no definite D call. V gave up 5 bases and J gave up 3 bases, with 18 bases separating them. The CDR3 runs to 15 residues. Per germline, CDR1 DFQATT and CDR2 SNEGSKA (reference sequence). The DNA of the CDR3 is TGCAGTGCTCAACCTCTAGGGTTTAGTACAGATACGCAGTATTTT. Encoded protein: CSAQPLGFSTDTQYF.

The table lists this clonotype with a few counts. This rearrangement joins TRBV6-6 to TRBJ1-3; D call uncertain. CDR3 length: 16 residues. Trimming shortened V by 0 bases and J by 1 base, and 10 bases separated the two germline ends. Germline V gene data show CDR1 as MNHNY and CDR2 as SVGAGI (reference sequence). The chain's CDR3 is CASSYSRTGSGNTIYF. The CDR3 coding sequence is TGTGCCAGCAGTTACTCGAGAACGGGATCTGGAAACACCATATATTTT.

This clonotype was counted between two and nine times. This chain uses TRBV7-8 with TRBJ1-2, with D perhaps TRBD1 (6 bases). This CDR3 is 19 amino acids long. The germline V gene encodes CDR1 SGHVS and CDR2 FQNEAQ. V shed 5 bases and J shed 0 bases, with 25 bases lying between them. The CDR3 coding sequence is TGTGCCAGCAGCCATCAGCGCCGGGACATAGGATACTCTAACTATGGCTACACCTTC. Translating gives CASSHQRRDIGYSNYGYTF.

The chain employs TRBV19 and TRBJ2-3; 8 nucleotides line up with TRBD2. This CDR3 is 14 amino acids long. The V segment lost 3 bases and the J segment 4 bases; nucleotides outside the gene matches: 3. Germline CDR1 reads LNHDA; CDR2 reads SQIVND (reference sequence). The CDR3 spells CASSIPGLADTQYF. DNA for the CDR3: TGTGCCAGTAGTATCCCGGGACTAGCAGATACGCAGTATTTT. The whole variable domain, remainder taken from reference TRBV19 and TRBJ2-3, is DGGITQSPKYLFRKEGQNVTLSCEQNLNHDAMYWYRQDPGQGLRLIYYSQIVNDFQKGDIAEGYSVSREKKESFPLTVTSAQKNPTAFYLCASSIPGLADTQYFGPGTRLTVL.

V usage is TRBV11-1 and J usage is TRBJ2-2, with 14 bases that match TRBD2. The CDR3 length is 18 residues. CDR1 SGHAT and CDR2 FQDESV come from the germline V gene (reference sequence). V lost 3 bases, J lost 1 base, and 4 bases stayed unmatched. CDR3 region: CASSFPGLAGENTGELFF. CDR3 coding DNA: TGTGCCAGCAGCTTCCCGGGACTAGCGGGGGAGAACACCGGGGAGCTGTTTTTT. The full variable domain, completed using reference TRBV11-1 and TRBJ2-2, is EAEVAQSPRYKITEKSQAVAFWCDPISGHATLYWYRQILGQGPELLVQFQDESVVDDSQLPKDRFSAERLKGVDSTLKIQPAELGDSAMYLCASSFPGLAGENTGELFFGEGSRLTVL.

This clonotype was counted only a few times. The chain employs TRBV24-1 and TRBJ2-2; D ambiguous. The length of the CDR3 is 14 residues. The V end was cut by 1 base, the J end by 3 bases, with 5 bases between. CDR1 and CDR2 from the germline V gene are KGHDR and SFDVKD. CDR3 nucleotides: TGTGCCACCAGTGATTTTCGGGACACCGGGGAGCTGTTTTTT. It specifies CATSDFRDTGELFF.

This sequence joins TRBV7-8 and TRBJ2-3; D is uncertain. Germline V lookup: CDR1 SGHVS, CDR2 FQNEAQ. Deletions cut 10 bases from V and 4 bases from J, with 18 bases between. The CDR3 runs 14 residues. Written as DNA, the CDR3 is TGTGCCACCGGTGCCTCCCCCTTTTCAGATACGCAGTATTTT. This sequence encodes CATGASPFSDTQYF.

There are a few counts of this clonotype. CDR3: CATSDPDPIDTGELFF. Written as DNA, the CDR3 is TGTGCCACCAGTGATCCCGACCCTATAGACACCGGGGAGCTGTTTTTT. The chain joins TRBV24-1 to TRBJ2-2, with no clear D. Looked up from germline, CDR1 is KGHDR and CDR2 is SFDVKD. The V and J ends lost 3 bases and 3 bases respectively, with 13 bases between them. This CDR3 is built from 16 residues.

The V gene is TRBV14, the J gene TRBJ2-7, with 9 nucleotides matching TRBD1. J lost 4 bases, V lost 2 bases, and 9 bases had no gene match. This CDR3 spans 16 amino acids. Looked up from germline, CDR1 is SGHDN and CDR2 is FVKESK. CDR3 in amino acids: CASSQPTGTGNYEQYF. DNA for the CDR3: TGTGCCAGCAGCCAACCAACCGGGACAGGGAATTACGAGCAGTACTTC.

This chain uses TRBV20-1 with TRBJ2-7, with D possibly being TRBD2 (6 bases). Germline values: CDR1 DFQATT, CDR2 SNEGSKA (reference sequence). The CDR3 runs 13 residues. V lost 5 bases to trimming and J lost 3 bases, with 14 bases between them. The CDR3 loop reads CSAQVGTFYEQYF. The CDR3 DNA sequence: TGCAGTGCTCAAGTGGGGACTTTCTACGAGCAGTACTTC.

This chain joins TRBV4-1 and TRBJ2-3; D is tentatively TRBD1 or TRBD2 (6 bases each). Germline V gene sequence: CDR1 MGHRA, CDR2 YSYEKL. The CDR3 spans 16 residues. Trimming pared 1 base from V and 2 bases from J, leaving 13 bases between. CDR3 amino acids: CASSQGGGTTTDTQYF. The CDR3 bases are TGCGCCAGCAGCCAAGGAGGCGGGACAACCACAGATACGCAGTATTTT.

This chain connects TRBV13 to TRBJ2-2; 9 bases fit TRBD1. Germline lookup yields CDR1 PRHDT and CDR2 FYEKMQ (reference sequence). Losses at the gene ends were 3 bases for V and 7 bases for J; bases not matched to a gene: 6. This CDR3 spans 15 amino acids. CDR3 loop: CASSLGTGQGGELFF. Written as DNA, the CDR3 is TGTGCCAGCAGCTTGGGGACAGGGCAGGGCGGGGAGCTGTTTTTT.

The chain couples TRBV6-6 to TRBJ1-4; D is uncertain. Per germline, CDR1 MNHNY and CDR2 SVGAGI (reference sequence). The length of the CDR3 is 14 residues. V was trimmed by 5 bases and J by 7 bases, leaving 14 bases between them. This CDR3 is CASSERPWGEKLFF. The CDR3 DNA reads as TGTGCCAGCAGTGAGAGACCCTGGGGTGAAAAACTGTTTTTT.

This clonotype was seen only a few times. The chain couples TRBV4-3 to TRBJ2-1, with 10 nucleotides matching TRBD2. V was pared by 8 bases and J by 5 bases, with 6 bases of the junction left unmatched. The germline V gene encodes CDR1 LGHNA and CDR2 YSLEER. The CDR3 loop spans 14 amino acids. The CDR3 nucleotides read TGCGCCAGCTCGAGCGGGAGGGCCGACAATGAGCAGTTCTTC. It translates to CASSSGRADNEQFF.

The rearrangement links TRBV12-3 or TRBV12-4 to TRBJ2-3, with 12 positions matching TRBD1. The ends lost 5 bases at V and 5 bases at J; junction bases unmatched: 5. The CDR3 has 15 residues. The CDR3 DNA sequence: TGTGCCAGCAGTCCGGGACAGGGGGCTAGAGATACGCAGTATTTT. This encodes CASSPGQGARDTQYF.

V is TRBV12-3 or TRBV12-4 and J is TRBJ1-3; 9 nucleotides match TRBD1. J gave up 8 bases and V 6 bases, and 11 bases lay outside the gene matches. This CDR3 region has 15 residues. For the CDR3, the DNA is TGTGCCAGCAGCCCCGGGACAGGGTATGTGGACACCATATATTTT. This codes for CASSPGTGYVDTIYF.

The chain couples TRBV11-2 to TRBJ2-3; possibly TRBD1 for D (5 bases). There are 15 residues in the CDR3. V gave up 5 bases and J gave up 3 bases, with 15 bases separating them. Germline CDR1 and CDR2: SGHAT and FQNNGV. The CDR3 sequence is CASSPDSPQTDTQYF. The CDR3 DNA sequence: TGTGCCAGCAGCCCCGACAGTCCGCAGACAGATACGCAGTATTTT.

This chain joins TRBV29-1 and TRBJ2-5, with 9 positions matching TRBD1. Germline CDR1 reads SQVTM; CDR2 reads ANQGSEA. V lost 7 bases and J lost 2; bases outside the gene matches: 5. The CDR3 runs to 13 residues. DNA of the CDR3: TGCAGCGGGACGGACAGGGGTCAAGAGACCCAGTACTTC. This codes for CSGTDRGQETQYF.

J is TRBJ1-1 and V is TRBV20-1; possibly TRBD1 for D (6 bases). This CDR3 has 14 amino acids. In germline, CDR1 is DFQATT, CDR2 SNEGSKA (reference sequence). The ends were cut back, 6 bases at V and 1 base at J, with 15 bases in the middle. As DNA, the CDR3 is TGCAGTGCCCTGTGGGGGGCCAAGAACACTGAAGCTTTCTTT. It translates to CSALWGAKNTEAFF.

The chain has TRBV30 and TRBJ1-1; 8 bases map to TRBD1. The germline gives CDR1 GTSNPN, CDR2 SVGIG (reference sequence). This CDR3 region has 14 residues. V shed 4 bases and J 1 base; nucleotides not matched to a gene: 5. CDR3 protein: CAWTAGTGNTEAFF. The CDR3 DNA follows: TGTGCCTGGACCGCCGGGACAGGGAACACTGAAGCTTTCTTT.

This clonotype has just a few counts. This rearrangement joins TRBV9 to TRBJ2-1; TRBD1 is a possible D gene (5 bases). V was cut by 1 base and J by 8 bases, with 10 bases left in between. Germline values: CDR1 SGDLS, CDR2 YYNGEE. This CDR3 has 13 residues. In DNA form, the CDR3 reads TGTGCCAGCAGCGTAAGGGGTGGTGATGAGCAGTTCTTC. Translated: CASSVRGGDEQFF.

This rearrangement joins TRBV20-1 to TRBJ2-3; 7 bases are shared with TRBD2. Trimming removed 5 bases from V and 2 bases from J; junction bases left unmatched: 4. CDR1 and CDR2 (germline): DFQATT, SNEGSKA (reference sequence). This CDR3 contains 13 residues. For the CDR3, the DNA is TGCAGTGCTCCCGGGACTAACACAGATACGCAGTATTTT. Protein product: CSAPGTNTDTQYF.

The DNA of the CDR3 is TGTGCCAGTAGTATGGTCGGGCCTCGCAAAAACATTCAGTACTTC. Protein product: CASSMVGPRKNIQYF. The chain recombines TRBV19 with TRBJ2-4, with D uncertain. Germline V gene sequence: CDR1 LNHDA, CDR2 SQIVND (reference sequence). Trimming shortened V by 3 bases and J by 3 bases, and 12 bases separated the two germline ends. This CDR3 is 15 amino acids long.

The chain uses TRBV12-3 or TRBV12-4 and TRBJ2-1, with a possible D match to TRBD1 (5 bases). CDR3 length: 11 residues. V lost 8 bases and J lost 10, with 12 bases in between. The CDR3 loop reads CASGGAREQFF. The CDR3, as DNA: TGTGCCAGCGGTGGGGCAAGAGAGCAGTTCTTC.

The chain is built from TRBV30 and TRBJ2-7; D is ambiguous. Trimming took 1 base from V and 3 from J, leaving 4 bases between them. CDR1 and CDR2 from the germline V gene are GTSNPN and SVGIG (reference sequence). CDR3 length equals 11 residues. DNA for the CDR3: TGTGCCTGGAGTGAAGACTACGAGCAGTACTTC. Translation gives CAWSEDYEQYF. Supplemented by reference TRBV30 and TRBJ2-7, the full variable domain reads SQTIHQWPATLVQPVGSPLSLECTVEGTSNPNLYWYRQAAGRGLQLLFYSVGIGQISSEVPQNLSASRPQDRQFILSSKKLLLSDSGFYLCAWSEDYEQYFGPGTRLTVT.

This clonotype appeared a few times. The chain uses TRBV6-6 and TRBJ1-2, with D perhaps TRBD1 (6 bases). The germline CDR1 and CDR2 sequences are MNHNY and SVGAGI (reference sequence). CDR3 length equals 14 residues. V was clipped by 4 bases and J by 4 bases, with 13 bases between them. In DNA form, the CDR3 reads TGTGCCAGCAGTTCAAGCGGGGGCAGCTATGGCTACACCTTC. This gives the protein CASSSSGGSYGYTF.

The chain is built from TRBV20-1 and TRBJ2-3, with D perhaps TRBD1 (5 bases). V was cut by 6 bases and J by 3 bases, with 16 bases left in between. This CDR3 contains 14 residues. The germline gives CDR1 DFQATT, CDR2 SNEGSKA (reference sequence). CDR3 bases: TGCAGTGCAAGACAGATTAGCTCTACAGATACGCAGTATTTT. Protein sequence: CSARQISSTDTQYF.

V and J are TRBV2 and TRBJ2-6, with 8 bases that match TRBD1. From germline, CDR1 is SNHLY and CDR2 FYNNEI. Losses at the gene ends were 8 bases for V and 2 bases for J; bases not matched to a gene: 8. CDR3 length equals 16 residues. The CDR3 DNA reads as TGTGCCAGCGTGTGGCAGGGGGCGGCTGGGGCCAACGTCCTGACTTTC. The encoded protein is CASVWQGAAGANVLTF.

The chain couples TRBV20-1 to TRBJ2-7; possible D gene TRBD1, 6 bases. Germline-derived CDR1 and CDR2 are DFQATT and SNEGSKA (reference sequence). There are 15 residues in the CDR3. V was cut by 3 bases and J by 0 bases, with 15 bases left in between. The CDR3 protein is CSARVTGVLSYEQYF. The CDR3 nucleotides read TGCAGTGCTAGGGTGACAGGAGTTCTCTCCTACGAGCAGTACTTC.